This TCR beta chain emerged from a study of blood T cell repertoires in COVID-19 (dated by TCRdb to the early 2020s). Regarding the research as a whole: Samples from collaborators originated in the United States, Italy and Spain and spanned both the acute and convalescent phases of COVID-19. The repertoires were made available in a free public database intended to serve as a resource for research on the immune response to SARS-CoV-2. HLA class I and class II types, where available, came from metadata supplied by the sample provider rather than from assay-based typing. The prospective study material was composed of cDNA or gDNA derived from T cells, B-cell-depleted T cells, or PBMCs. Samples came from the ongoing ImmuneRACE study (first 160 participants) plus 1,254 subjects from 6 global collaborators. Deeply sampled blood TCRbeta repertoires from subjects exposed to, actively infected with, or recovered from COVID-19 were included in the dataset. Sample metadata almost always included a de-identified subject ID, COVID-19 status, age in years and sex.

Broader findings and caveats from the paper: The quantity of clinical and demographic metadata differed by source and by participant and was supplied without curation.

Whole blood was collected in K2EDTA tubes by collaborating institutions according to the institutions' own protocols. For TCRbeta analysis, collaborators shipped samples in one of three forms: frozen whole blood, isolated PBMCs, or DNA extracted from either of those sample types. TCRbeta CDR3 regions were amplified from genomic DNA using the immunoSEQ Assay, a bias-controlled multiplex PCR. The authors processed their data as follows. The number of nucleated cells in each sample was estimated by amplification of reference gene primers within the assay. To quantify the absolute abundance of each unique TCRbeta CDR3 rearrangement, sequence reads were collapsed and filtered. For each sample, productive Simpson clonality was calculated as the square root of Simpson's diversity index across productive rearrangements. The immuneACCESS repertoire file appears here via TCRdb, limited to in-frame rearrangements. These files lack a portion of the clones; in checked studies, under half of the deficit traces to unresolved V genes, and the cause of the others is not known. For V, J and clone size, that table is used; D and trimming come from the DNA. This sample is represented by 110,000 to 150,000 clones; about 76% of them were singletons. Clones ranked in the top ten supply around 13% of the sample.

V lost 8 bases and J lost 3 bases; the stretch between them is 11 bases long. CDR1 and CDR2, looked up from the germline V gene, are MDHEN and SYDVKM. Inclusive of the bounding cysteine and phenylalanine, the CDR3 is 12 residues long. Only the CDR3 portion is preserved as DNA: 36 bases, with reading frame beginning at the first base. This clone was seen just once. Its binding antigen is unknown. The input lacks base qualities; no much larger clone sits a single base away. This sequence uses TRBV28 and TRBJ2-7, and perhaps TRBD1 as D gene, on 7 matching bases. This TCR was recovered from a man at least 80 years old with acute or convalescent COVID-19. Sequencing was done on a sample of peripheral blood. The bases read TGTGCCAGCCAGGGGGGTAGCTACGAGCAGTACTTC. It translates as CASQGGSYEQYF.